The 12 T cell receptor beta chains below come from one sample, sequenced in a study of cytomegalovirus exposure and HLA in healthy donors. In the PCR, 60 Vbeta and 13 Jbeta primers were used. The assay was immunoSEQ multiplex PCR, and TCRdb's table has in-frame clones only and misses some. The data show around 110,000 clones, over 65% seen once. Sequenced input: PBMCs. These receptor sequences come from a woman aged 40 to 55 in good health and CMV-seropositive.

The CDR3 here is CASSVGSGLFADEQFF. The CDR3 DNA follows: TGTGCCAGCAGCGTAGGTTCGGGACTATTTGCCGATGAGCAGTTCTTC. The chain combines TRBV9 with TRBJ2-1; 7 bases agree with TRBD2. Germline V lookup: CDR1 SGDLS, CDR2 YYNGEE. V shed 0 bases and J 8 bases; nucleotides not matched to a gene: 11. This CDR3 is 16 amino acids long.

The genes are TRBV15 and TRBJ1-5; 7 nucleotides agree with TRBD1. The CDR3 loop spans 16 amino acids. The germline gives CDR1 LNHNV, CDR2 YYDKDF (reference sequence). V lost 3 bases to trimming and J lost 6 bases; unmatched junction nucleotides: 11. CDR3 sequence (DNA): TGTGCCACCAGCAGGAGGATAGACAGGGACCTTCAGCCCCAGCATTTT. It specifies CATSRRIDRDLQPQHF.

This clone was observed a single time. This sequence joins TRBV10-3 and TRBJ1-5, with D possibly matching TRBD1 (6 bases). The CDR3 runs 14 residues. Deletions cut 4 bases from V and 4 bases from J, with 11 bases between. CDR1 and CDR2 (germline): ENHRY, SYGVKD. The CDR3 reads CAISARQENQPQHF. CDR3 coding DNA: TGTGCCATCAGTGCGCGACAGGAGAATCAGCCCCAGCATTTT.

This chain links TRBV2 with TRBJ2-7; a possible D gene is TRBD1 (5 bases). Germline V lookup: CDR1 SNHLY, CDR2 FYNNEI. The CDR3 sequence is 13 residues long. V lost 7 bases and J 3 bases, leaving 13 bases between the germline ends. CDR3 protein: CASTKTDGYEQYF. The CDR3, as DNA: TGTGCCAGCACTAAGACAGACGGCTACGAGCAGTACTTC.

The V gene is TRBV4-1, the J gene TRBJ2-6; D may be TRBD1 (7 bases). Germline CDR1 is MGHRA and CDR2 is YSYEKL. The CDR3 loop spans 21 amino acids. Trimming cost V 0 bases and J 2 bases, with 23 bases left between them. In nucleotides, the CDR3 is TGCGCCAGCAGCCAAGATACTCTTCAGGGGGGATCGGTGGCTGGGGCCAACGTCCTGACTTTC. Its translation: CASSQDTLQGGSVAGANVLTF.

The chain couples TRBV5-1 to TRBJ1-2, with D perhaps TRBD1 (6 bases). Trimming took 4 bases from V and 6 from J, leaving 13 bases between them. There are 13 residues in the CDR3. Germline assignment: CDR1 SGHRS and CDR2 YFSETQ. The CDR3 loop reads CASSLQGLDGYTF. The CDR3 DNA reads TGCGCCAGCAGCCTACAGGGTTTGGATGGCTACACCTTC. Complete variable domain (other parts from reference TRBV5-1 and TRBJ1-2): KAGVTQTPRYLIKTRGQQVTLSCSPISGHRSVSWYQQTPGQGLQFLFEYFSETQRNKGNFPGRFSGRQFSNSRSEMNVSTLELGDSALYLCASSLQGLDGYTFGSGTRLTVV.

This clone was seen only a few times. The CDR3 sequence is CASSLWFSGAGSYNEQFF. DNA for the CDR3: TGTGCCAGCAGCTTGTGGTTTAGCGGGGCGGGGTCCTACAATGAGCAGTTCTTC. V is TRBV5-8 and J is TRBJ2-1; the match to TRBD2 covers 8 bases. V lost 1 base, J lost 1 base, and 10 bases stayed unmatched. Germline-derived CDR1 and CDR2 are SGHTS and YDEGEE. The CDR3 length is 18 residues.

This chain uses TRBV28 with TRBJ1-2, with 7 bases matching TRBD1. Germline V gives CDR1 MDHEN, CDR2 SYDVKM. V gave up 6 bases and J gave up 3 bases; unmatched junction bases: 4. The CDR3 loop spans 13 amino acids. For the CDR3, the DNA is TGTGCCAGCAGCCTAGGGGGCTACTATGGCTACACCTTC. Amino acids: CASSLGGYYGYTF.

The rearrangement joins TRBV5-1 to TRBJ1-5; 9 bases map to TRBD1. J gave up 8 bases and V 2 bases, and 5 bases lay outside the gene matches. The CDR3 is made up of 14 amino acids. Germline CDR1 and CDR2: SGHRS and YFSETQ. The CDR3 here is CASSFKDRGKPQHF. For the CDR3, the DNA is TGCGCCAGCAGCTTCAAGGACAGGGGTAAGCCCCAGCATTTT.

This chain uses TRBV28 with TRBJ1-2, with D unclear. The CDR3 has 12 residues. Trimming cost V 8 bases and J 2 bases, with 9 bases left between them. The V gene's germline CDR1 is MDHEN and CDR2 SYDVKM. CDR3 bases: TGTGCCAGCGGCAGTAAGAACTATGGCTACACCTTC. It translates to CASGSKNYGYTF.

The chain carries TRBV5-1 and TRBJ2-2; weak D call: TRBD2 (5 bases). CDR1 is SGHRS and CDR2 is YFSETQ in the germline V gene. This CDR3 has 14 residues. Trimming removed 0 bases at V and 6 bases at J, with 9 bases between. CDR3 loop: CASSLAVGAGELFF. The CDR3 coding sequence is TGCGCCAGCAGCTTGGCCGTCGGGGCCGGGGAGCTGTTTTTT. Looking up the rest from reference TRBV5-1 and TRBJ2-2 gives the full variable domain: KAGVTQTPRYLIKTRGQQVTLSCSPISGHRSVSWYQQTPGQGLQFLFEYFSETQRNKGNFPGRFSGRQFSNSRSEMNVSTLELGDSALYLCASSLAVGAGELFFGEGSRLTVL.

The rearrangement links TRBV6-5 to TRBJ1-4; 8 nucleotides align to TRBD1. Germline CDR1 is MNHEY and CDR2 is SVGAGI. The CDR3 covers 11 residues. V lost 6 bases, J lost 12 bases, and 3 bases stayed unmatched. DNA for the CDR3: TGTGCCAGCAGCGGACAGGGACAACTGTTTTTT. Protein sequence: CASSGQGQLFF.